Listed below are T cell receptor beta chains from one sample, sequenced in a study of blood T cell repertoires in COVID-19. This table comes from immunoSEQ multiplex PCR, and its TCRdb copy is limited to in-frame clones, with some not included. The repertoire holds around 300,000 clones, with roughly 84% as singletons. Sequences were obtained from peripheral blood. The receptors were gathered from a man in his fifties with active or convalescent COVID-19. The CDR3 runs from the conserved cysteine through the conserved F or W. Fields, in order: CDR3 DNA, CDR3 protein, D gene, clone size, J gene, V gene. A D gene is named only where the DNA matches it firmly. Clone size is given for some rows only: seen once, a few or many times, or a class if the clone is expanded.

DNA: TGTGCCAGCTCTCGGACAAGCAATCAGCCCCAGCATTTT
CDR3: CASSRTSNQPQHF
D: -
size: -
J: TRBJ1-5
V: TRBV18

DNA: TGCGCCAGCAGCGGGACAGGGCCCACAAACTATGGCTACACCTTC
CDR3: CASSGTGPTNYGYTF
D: TRBD1
size: -
J: TRBJ1-2
V: TRBV5-1

DNA: TGCGCCAGCAGCTTGGCAGAATCAACTAATGAAAAACTGTTTTTT
CDR3: CASSLAESTNEKLFF
D: -
size: -
J: TRBJ1-4
V: TRBV5-1

DNA: TGTGCCAGCAGTTACCCCGGGGATGGCTACACCTTC
CDR3: CASSYPGDGYTF
D: -
size: -
J: TRBJ1-2
V: TRBV6-6

DNA: TGTGCCAGCAGTTTCGTCGGGGAGGGTGAAGCTTTCTTT
CDR3: CASSFVGEGEAFF
D: -
size: -
J: TRBJ1-1
V: TRBV28

DNA: TGTGCCAGTAGTGGACGACCGGGACAAAGTGAAGCTTTCTTT
CDR3: CASSGRPGQSEAFF
D: -
size: few
J: TRBJ1-1
V: TRBV19

DNA: TGTGCCAGCAGTCCTAGATCACCCCTCCACTTT
CDR3: CASSPRSPLHF
D: -
size: once
J: TRBJ1-6
V: TRBV6-6

DNA: TGTGCCAGCAGTGTACTATCGTCCTCTGGGGCCAACGTCCTGACTTTC
CDR3: CASSVLSSSGANVLTF
D: -
size: -
J: TRBJ2-6
V: TRBV28

DNA: TGTGCCAGCAGCCGCGGACAGGTACAAGGGAAAACTGAAGCTTTCTTT
CDR3: CASSRGQVQGKTEAFF
D: TRBD1
size: -
J: TRBJ1-1
V: TRBV6-6

DNA: TGTGCCAGTGGGGGGAGCAATCAGCCCCAGCATTTT
CDR3: CASGGSNQPQHF
D: -
size: -
J: TRBJ1-5
V: TRBV6-6

DNA: TGTGCCAGCAAGCGGGGACCATTCACAGATACGCAGTATTTT
CDR3: CASKRGPFTDTQYF
D: TRBD2
size: -
J: TRBJ2-3
V: TRBV2

DNA: TGTGCCAGCAGCCAGGGGAATGAGCAGTTCTTC
CDR3: CASSQGNEQFF
D: -
size: -
J: TRBJ2-1
V: TRBV12-3/TRBV12-4

DNA: TGTGCCAGCAGTGCTTCAGGGGCCTGGGGCAATCAGCCCCAGCATTTT
CDR3: CASSASGAWGNQPQHF
D: -
size: -
J: TRBJ1-5
V: TRBV7-2

DNA: TGTGCCAGCAGTCCATACAGGGGTGACTACGAGCAGTACTTC
CDR3: CASSPYRGDYEQYF
D: TRBD1
size: -
J: TRBJ2-7
V: TRBV6-6

DNA: TGTGCCAGCCGCAACAGGTCTAACTATGGCTACACCTTC
CDR3: CASRNRSNYGYTF
D: -
size: -
J: TRBJ1-2
V: TRBV27

DNA: TGCGCCAGCAGCCAAGTCCAGGGGAATCAGCCCCAGCATTTT
CDR3: CASSQVQGNQPQHF
D: -
size: -
J: TRBJ1-5
V: TRBV4-1

DNA: TGTGCCAGCAGTGGTACACGCTCCTATAATTCACCCCTCCACTTT
CDR3: CASSGTRSYNSPLHF
D: -
size: -
J: TRBJ1-6
V: TRBV2

DNA: TGCGCCAGCAGCCAAGAGTCCTCGACAGGGATAAACACCGGGGAGCTGTTTTTT
CDR3: CASSQESSTGINTGELFF
D: TRBD1
size: -
J: TRBJ2-2
V: TRBV4-3

DNA: TGTGCCAGCAGTTTGGGGACTGGAGACACCGGGGAGCTGTTTTTT
CDR3: CASSLGTGDTGELFF
D: -
size: -
J: TRBJ2-2
V: TRBV28

DNA: TGTGCCAGCATGGGGCCGAACACCGGGGAGCTGTTTTTT
CDR3: CASMGPNTGELFF
D: -
size: -
J: TRBJ2-2
V: TRBV28

DNA: TGTGCCGGCGGAGGGGAGGGATACACTGAAGCTTTCTTT
CDR3: CAGGGEGYTEAFF
D: -
size: -
J: TRBJ1-1
V: TRBV30

DNA: TGTGCCAGCAGGGGGACTAGCGGGAAACATCCCGAGCAGTTCTTC
CDR3: CASRGTSGKHPEQFF
D: TRBD2
size: -
J: TRBJ2-1
V: TRBV6-5

DNA: TGTGCCAGTAGTATAGTGAGCCAGCCCCAGCATTTT
CDR3: CASSIVSQPQHF
D: -
size: -
J: TRBJ1-5
V: TRBV19

DNA: TGTGCCAGCAGCGAAGTTGGGGCGACAGAAGCTTTCTTT
CDR3: CASSEVGATEAFF
D: -
size: -
J: TRBJ1-1
V: TRBV9